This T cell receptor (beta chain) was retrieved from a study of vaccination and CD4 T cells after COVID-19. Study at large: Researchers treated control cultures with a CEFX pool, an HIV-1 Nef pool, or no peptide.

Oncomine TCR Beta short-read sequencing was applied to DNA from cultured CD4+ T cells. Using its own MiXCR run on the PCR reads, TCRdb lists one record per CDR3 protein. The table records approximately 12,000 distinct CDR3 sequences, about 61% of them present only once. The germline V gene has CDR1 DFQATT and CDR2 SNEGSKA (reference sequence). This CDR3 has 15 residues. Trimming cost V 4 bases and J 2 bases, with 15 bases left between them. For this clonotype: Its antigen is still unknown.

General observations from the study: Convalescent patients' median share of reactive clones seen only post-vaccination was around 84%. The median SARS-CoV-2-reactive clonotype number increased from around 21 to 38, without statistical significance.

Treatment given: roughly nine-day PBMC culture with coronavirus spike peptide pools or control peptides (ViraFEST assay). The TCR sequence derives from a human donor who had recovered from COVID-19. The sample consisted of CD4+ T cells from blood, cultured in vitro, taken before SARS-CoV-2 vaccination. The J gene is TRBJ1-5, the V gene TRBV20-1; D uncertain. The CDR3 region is CSATLPTMGNQPQHF. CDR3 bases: TGCAGTGCTACCCTTCCGACCATGGGCAATCAGCCCCAGCATTTT.